This T cell receptor (beta chain) was recovered during a study of beta chain features in type 1 diabetes. Germline trimming cut 2 bases from V and 5 bases from J; bases unmatched to any gene: 9. This CDR3 is 16 amino acids long. Germline values: CDR1 SGDLS, CDR2 YYNGEE. This clone was observed a few times. The entirety of the isolated RNA underwent reverse transcription, so expressed TCRB transcripts were sequenced. Sequencing was performed with immunoSEQ multiplex PCR; in TCRdb, only in-frame clones are kept and a portion is missing. Of some 330,000 clones listed, roughly 9.6% were seen once; the top ten hold around 0.015%.

The material sequenced was naive CD4+ T cells from blood. The chain couples TRBV9 to TRBJ2-5, with 10 bases matching TRBD1. This sequence originates from a woman aged 25 to 39 in good health. CDR3 amino acids: CASSVRGDRGLETQYF. Written as DNA, the CDR3 is TGTGCCAGCAGCGTCAGGGGGGACAGGGGTTTGGAGACCCAGTACTTC.